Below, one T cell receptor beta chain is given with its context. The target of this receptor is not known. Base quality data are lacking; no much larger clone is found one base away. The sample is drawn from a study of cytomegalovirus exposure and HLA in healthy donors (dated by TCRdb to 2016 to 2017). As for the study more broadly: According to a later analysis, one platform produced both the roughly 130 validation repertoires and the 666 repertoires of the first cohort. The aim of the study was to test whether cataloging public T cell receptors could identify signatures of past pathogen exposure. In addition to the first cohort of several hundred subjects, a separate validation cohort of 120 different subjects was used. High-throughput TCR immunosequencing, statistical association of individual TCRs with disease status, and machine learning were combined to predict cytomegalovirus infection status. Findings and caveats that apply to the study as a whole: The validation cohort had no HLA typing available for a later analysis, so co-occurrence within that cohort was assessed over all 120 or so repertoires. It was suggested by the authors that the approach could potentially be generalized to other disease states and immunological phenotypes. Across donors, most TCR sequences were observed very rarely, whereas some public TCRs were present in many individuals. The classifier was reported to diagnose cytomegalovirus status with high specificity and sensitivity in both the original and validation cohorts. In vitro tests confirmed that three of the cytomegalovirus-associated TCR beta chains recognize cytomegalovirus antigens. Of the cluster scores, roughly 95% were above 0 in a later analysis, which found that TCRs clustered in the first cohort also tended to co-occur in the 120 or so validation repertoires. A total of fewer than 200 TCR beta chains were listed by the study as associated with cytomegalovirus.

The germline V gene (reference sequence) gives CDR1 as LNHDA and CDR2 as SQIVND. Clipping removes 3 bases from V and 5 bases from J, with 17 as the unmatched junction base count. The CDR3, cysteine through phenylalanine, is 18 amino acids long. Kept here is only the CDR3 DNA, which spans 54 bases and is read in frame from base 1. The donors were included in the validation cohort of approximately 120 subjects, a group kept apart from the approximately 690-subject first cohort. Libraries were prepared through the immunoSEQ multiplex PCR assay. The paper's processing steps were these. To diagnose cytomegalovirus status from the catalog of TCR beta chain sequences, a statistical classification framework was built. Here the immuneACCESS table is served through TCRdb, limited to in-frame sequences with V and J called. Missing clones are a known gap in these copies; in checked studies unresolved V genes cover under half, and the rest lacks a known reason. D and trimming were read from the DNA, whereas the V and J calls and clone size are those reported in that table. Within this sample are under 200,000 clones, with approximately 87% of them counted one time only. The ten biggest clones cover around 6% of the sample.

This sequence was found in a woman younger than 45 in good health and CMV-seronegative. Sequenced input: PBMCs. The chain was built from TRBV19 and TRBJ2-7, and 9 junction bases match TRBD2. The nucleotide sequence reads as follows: TGTGCCAGTAGTATTCGTCTGCGGGGGGGCCTTTCTCTCCACGAGCAGTACTTC. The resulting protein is CASSIRLRGGLSLHEQYF. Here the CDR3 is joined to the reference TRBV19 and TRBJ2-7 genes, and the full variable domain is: DGGITQSPKYLFRKEGQNVTLSCEQNLNHDAMYWYRQDPGQGLRLIYYSQIVNDFQKGDIAEGYSVSREKKESFPLTVTSAQKNPTAFYLCASSIRLRGGLSLHEQYFGPGTRLTVT.